This T cell receptor beta chain was recorded in a study of T cells in Graves' hyperthyroidism and ophthalmopathy. Study summary: Peripheral blood collection took place at initial diagnosis, before any treatment. The study's findings and limits: The majority of expanded thyroid clonotypes above 0.001 also appeared in blood.

This clonotype was observed a few times. Its matching antigen is unknown. Diagnosis of hyperthyroidism was new in patients aged 18 to 65, and its duration was under 2 months. Authors of the study amplified TCR beta CDR3 regions from RNA transcripts. HTBI primers were employed in a first-round RT-PCR of the TCR CDR3. TCRdb reprocessed the multiplex PCR reads via MiXCR and lists one record per CDR3 protein. Here the sample spans some 700,000 distinct CDR3 sequences, 17% being singletons. Germline CDR1 reads MNHNS; CDR2 reads SASEGT. Unmatched junction bases numbered 22, after V lost 2 bases and J lost 9 bases. This CDR3 comprises 21 residues.

This chain joins TRBV6-1 and TRBJ2-1; 13 positions match TRBD2. This clonotype originated in a man in his fifties or sixties with Graves' hyperthyroidism. Sequenced input: blood. The chain's CDR3 is CASSERSLFPLLAGGPGEQFF. As DNA, the CDR3 is TGTGCCAGCAGTGAACGGTCCTTATTCCCTTTACTAGCGGGAGGGCCTGGTGAGCAGTTCTTC.